A single sample is the source of the 22 T cell receptor beta chains below, sequenced in a study of identical twins. TCRdb called the 5' RACE reads again in MiXCR, with one record for every CDR3 protein. This sample yields 750,000 to 950,000 distinct CDR3 sequences, of which 10% to 15% are seen a single time; around 1.5% belongs to the top ten. This sample also appeared in a second study, on yellow fever vaccine responses in identical twins.

The sample was PBMCs. Source of these receptors: a woman between 18 and 30 years old in good health.

The chain couples TRBV24-1 to TRBJ2-7; 7 nucleotides agree with TRBD1. The germline gives CDR1 KGHDR, CDR2 SFDVKD. The CDR3 contains 16 residues. The trim removed 3 bases at V and 2 bases at J, leaving 9 bases unmatched. CDR3 region: CATSDPSGTDTYEQYF. CDR3 DNA sequence: TGTGCCACCAGTGATCCGTCCGGGACAGATACCTACGAGCAGTACTTC.

This clonotype was seen more than once but under ten times. The chain has TRBV19 and TRBJ2-2, with 9 nucleotides matching TRBD2. The germline CDR1 and CDR2 sequences are LNHDA and SQIVND (reference sequence). The CDR3 runs to 16 residues. Germline trimming cut 9 bases from V and 0 bases from J; bases unmatched to any gene: 8. The chain's CDR3 is CASRGGVNANTGELFF. The CDR3, as DNA: TGTGCCAGCCGCGGGGGGGTAAACGCGAACACCGGGGAGCTGTTTTTT.

This rearrangement joins TRBV11-2 to TRBJ2-3; 7 bases fit TRBD2. The junction had 6 bases not matched to a gene; V was cut back by 1 base and J by 5 bases. The CDR3 has 15 amino acids. Germline lookup yields CDR1 SGHAT and CDR2 FQNNGV. The CDR3, as DNA: TGTGCCAGCAGCTTAGGCGGGAGTGGTTTAGATACGCAGTATTTT. Encoded protein: CASSLGGSGLDTQYF. The variable domain in full, with the rest retrieved from reference TRBV11-2 and TRBJ2-3, is EAGVAQSPRYKIIEKRQSVAFWCNPISGHATLYWYQQILGQGPKLLIQFQNNGVVDDSQLPKDRFSAERLKGVDSTLKIQPAKLEDSAVYLCASSLGGSGLDTQYFGPGTRLTVL.

The chain uses TRBV29-1 and TRBJ2-7; no definite D call. Between the trimmed V and J ends, which lost 1 base and 11 bases, there was a span of 15 bases. The CDR3 is 12 residues long. Germline V gene lookup returns CDR1 SQVTM and CDR2 ANQGSEA. CDR3: CSVEVVAEDEYF. For the CDR3, the DNA is TGCAGCGTTGAAGTGGTGGCGGAAGATGAGTACTTC.

Only a few counts were recorded for this clonotype. V and J are TRBV7-9 and TRBJ2-1, with TRBD1 matching over 7 bases. CDR3 size: 15 residues. The ends lost 3 bases at V and 1 base at J; junction bases unmatched: 3. Germline V gives CDR1 SEHNR, CDR2 FQNEAQ (reference sequence). This CDR3 is CASSFTGVSYNEQFF. The CDR3 coding sequence is TGTGCCAGCAGCTTCACAGGGGTTTCCTACAATGAGCAGTTCTTC. Supplemented by reference TRBV7-9 and TRBJ2-1, the full variable domain reads DTGVSQNPRHKITKRGQNVTFRCDPISEHNRLYWYRQTLGQGPEFLTYFQNEAQLEKSRLLSDRFSAERPKGSFSTLEIQRTEQGDSAMYLCASSFTGVSYNEQFFGPGTRLTVL.

The V and J genes are TRBV20-1 and TRBJ2-1, with a weak D call TRBD1 (6 bases). This CDR3 region has 16 residues. V was pared by 6 bases and J by 6 bases, with 24 bases between. Germline CDR1 is DFQATT and CDR2 is SNEGSKA (reference sequence). The CDR3 loop reads CSARTWTTGQPNEQFF. Here the CDR3 DNA reads TGCAGTGCCCGAACCTGGACGACAGGACAACCCAATGAGCAGTTCTTC.

About this clonotype: Since a much larger clone is just one base distant, this may be a read error. The V gene is TRBV20-1, the J gene TRBJ2-1; 9 positions match TRBD2. The CDR3 spans 13 residues. Germline V gene sequence: CDR1 DFQATT, CDR2 SNEGSKA (reference sequence). Unmatched junction bases numbered 5, after V lost 3 bases and J lost 8 bases. The DNA of the CDR3 is TGCAGTGCTAGGGGGACTAGCATCGATGAGCAGTTCTTC. Residues: CSARGTSIDEQFF.

This clonotype was observed a single time. This chain uses TRBV10-3 with TRBJ2-7; D unresolved. Deletions cut 10 bases from V and 3 bases from J, with 10 bases between. Germline values: CDR1 ENHRY, CDR2 SYGVKD. This CDR3 comprises 11 residues. In nucleotides, the CDR3 is TGTGCCACCCGGGCAGTCTACGAGCAGTACTTC. It translates to CATRAVYEQYF.

This clonotype was recorded at least ten times. The rearrangement links TRBV20-1 to TRBJ1-2, with TRBD1 as a possible D gene (6 bases). Deletions cut 5 bases from V and 2 bases from J, with 9 bases between. CDR1 is DFQATT, CDR2 SNEGSKA, per germline (reference sequence). The CDR3 consists of 12 residues. CDR3 amino acids: CSAGGSNYGYTF. The CDR3, as DNA: TGCAGTGCTGGGGGCAGCAACTATGGCTACACCTTC.

The J gene is TRBJ1-4, the V gene TRBV7-9, with 7 bases that match TRBD1. Germline-derived CDR1 and CDR2 are SEHNR and FQNEAQ (reference sequence). There are 15 residues in the CDR3. The junction had 7 bases not matched to a gene; V was cut back by 4 bases and J by 5 bases. The CDR3 reads CASSYSRGGNEKLFF. For the CDR3, the DNA is TGTGCCAGCAGCTACTCCAGGGGGGGAAATGAAAAACTGTTTTTT.

The chain uses TRBV7-8 and TRBJ2-1; maybe TRBD2 (6 bases). The CDR3 totals 19 residues. The V gene lost 1 base and the J gene lost 0 bases, with 19 bases spanning the gap. CDR1 and CDR2 (germline): SGHVS, FQNEAQ. As DNA, the CDR3 is TGTGCCAGCAGCTTAGGCCTTTTATTTGGGAGGATCTCCTACAATGAGCAGTTCTTC. Translation: CASSLGLLFGRISYNEQFF.

On this clonotype: This may stem from a read error, because a much larger clone lies one nucleotide away. The chain employs TRBV5-1 and TRBJ2-1; D perhaps matches TRBD1 (7 bases). The CDR3 has 14 amino acids. Germline CDR1 is SGHRS and CDR2 is YFSETQ. The CDR3 DNA sequence: TGCGCCGGCAGCTTGGTTCAGGGGGGCAATGAGCAGTTCTTC. Translation: CAGSLVQGGNEQFF.

This clonotype was counted a few times. The chain carries TRBV28 and TRBJ1-4, with 7 nucleotides matching TRBD1. This CDR3 is 13 amino acids long. Trimming cost V 8 bases and J 7 bases; bases outside gene matches: 7. Per the germline V gene, CDR1 is MDHEN and CDR2 is SYDVKM. CDR3 residues: CASRGRGLEKLFF. In nucleotides, the CDR3 is TGTGCCAGCCGGGGGAGGGGGCTTGAAAAACTGTTTTTT.

The chain combines TRBV5-8 with TRBJ2-2; 11 bases are shared with TRBD2. There are 17 residues in the CDR3. CDR1 is SGHTS and CDR2 is YDEGEE in the germline V gene. V lost 1 base to trimming and J lost 3 bases; unmatched junction nucleotides: 5. The CDR3 region is CASSLSSGGTYTGELFF. The CDR3 nucleotides read TGTGCCAGCAGCTTGTCTAGCGGGGGGACCTACACCGGGGAGCTGTTTTTT. The full variable domain, its missing parts supplied by reference TRBV5-8 and TRBJ2-2, is EAGVTQSPTHLIKTRGQQATLRCSPISGHTSVYWYQQALGLGLQFLLWYDEGEERNRGNFPPRFSGRQFPNYSSELNVNALELEDSALYLCASSLSSGGTYTGELFFGEGSRLTVL.

This clonotype has only a few counts. The V and J genes are TRBV7-9 and TRBJ2-7; 8 bases match TRBD1. V was pared by 3 bases and J by 5 bases, with 9 bases of the junction left unmatched. Looked up from germline, CDR1 is SEHNR and CDR2 is FQNEAQ (reference sequence). This CDR3 contains 15 residues. The chain's CDR3 is CASSFVRTGSHEQYF. DNA for the CDR3: TGTGCCAGCAGCTTTGTGAGGACAGGGTCCCACGAGCAGTACTTC.

The V and J genes are TRBV12-3 or TRBV12-4 and TRBJ2-7; D remains unclear. V lost 0 bases and J 2 bases, leaving 11 bases between the germline ends. The CDR3 totals 15 residues. CDR3 in DNA: TGTGCCAGCAGTTTAGCAGGGTCCCTGGCCTACGAGCAGTACTTC. It is translated as CASSLAGSLAYEQYF.

The chain recombines TRBV5-1 with TRBJ2-1; D gene ambiguous. V lost 0 bases to trimming and J lost 16 bases, with 14 bases between them. CDR1 and CDR2 from the germline V gene are SGHRS and YFSETQ. The CDR3 runs to 12 residues. The CDR3: CASSLAGLEYFF. CDR3 DNA: TGCGCCAGCAGCTTGGCCGGGCTAGAGTATTTCTTC.

A remark on this clonotype: A much larger clone lies a single base off, so this may be a read error. The V and J genes are TRBV20-1 and TRBJ2-2; D remains ambiguous. CDR1 is DFQATT, CDR2 SNEGSKA, per germline (reference sequence). The CDR3 has 12 residues. V was trimmed by 0 bases and J by 4 bases, leaving 3 bases between them. The CDR3 is CSAREGTGELFF. DNA of the CDR3: TGCAGTGCTAGAGAGGGCACCGGGGAGCTGTTTTTT.

This clonotype was seen repeatedly, ten times or more. The V and J genes are TRBV20-1 and TRBJ2-2; D call uncertain. Germline CDR1 is DFQATT and CDR2 is SNEGSKA (reference sequence). The CDR3 extends over 14 amino acids. Trimming removed 6 bases from V and 5 bases from J, with 16 bases in between. The CDR3 DNA follows: TGCAGTGCCATCTCCGATGGGTCTACCGGGGAGCTGTTTTTT. This codes for CSAISDGSTGELFF.

This clonotype was recorded a few times. This chain uses TRBV29-1 with TRBJ2-2; weak D call: TRBD1 (6 bases). V was pared by 4 bases and J by 2 bases, with 17 bases between. Germline loops: CDR1 SQVTM, CDR2 ANQGSEA. This CDR3 is built from 16 residues. The CDR3 reads CSVATSGTYNTGELFF. The CDR3 DNA reads as TGCAGCGTTGCCACATCCGGGACATACAACACCGGGGAGCTGTTTTTT.

This clonotype showed up just a few times. The V and J genes are TRBV2 and TRBJ2-2, with no clear D. The germline CDR1 and CDR2 sequences are SNHLY and FYNNEI. V lost 8 bases and J 3 bases, leaving 7 bases between the germline ends. This CDR3 region has 12 residues. The CDR3 loop is CASDMYTGELFF. In DNA form, the CDR3 reads TGTGCCAGCGACATGTACACCGGGGAGCTGTTTTTT.

The CDR3 loop is CASSAGGLDEQFF. Here the CDR3 DNA reads TGTGCCAGCAGCGCTGGGGGCCTAGATGAGCAGTTCTTC. V and J are TRBV9 and TRBJ2-1, with D perhaps TRBD1 (6 bases). The V gene's germline CDR1 is SGDLS and CDR2 YYNGEE. Trimming left V 3 bases short and J 8 bases short, with 12 bases between. The CDR3 consists of 13 residues.